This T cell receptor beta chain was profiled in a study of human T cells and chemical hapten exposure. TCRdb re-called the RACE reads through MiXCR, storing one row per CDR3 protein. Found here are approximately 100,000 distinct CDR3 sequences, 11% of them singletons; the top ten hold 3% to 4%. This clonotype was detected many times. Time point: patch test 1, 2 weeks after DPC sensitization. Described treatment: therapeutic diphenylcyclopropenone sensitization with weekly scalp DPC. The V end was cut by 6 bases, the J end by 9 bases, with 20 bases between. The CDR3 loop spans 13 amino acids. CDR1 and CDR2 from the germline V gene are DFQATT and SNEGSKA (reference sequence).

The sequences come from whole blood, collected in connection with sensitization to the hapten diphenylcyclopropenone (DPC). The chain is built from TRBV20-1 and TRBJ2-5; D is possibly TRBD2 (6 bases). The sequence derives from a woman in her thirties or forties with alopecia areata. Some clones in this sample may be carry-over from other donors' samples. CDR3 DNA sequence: TGCAGTGCACCCCGGAGTAGCGGAACGGCCCAGTACTTC. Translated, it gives CSAPRSSGTAQYF.